This entry lists 31 T cell receptor beta chains sequenced from one sample in a study of blood T cells in healthy people across ages. The use of a sample-barcoded 5' primer and a J-beta primer mix characterized a second PCR of roughly 6 to 11 cycles. From the 5' RACE reads, TCRdb called clonotypes with MiXCR, one entry per CDR3 protein. The data contain roughly 1.5 million distinct CDR3 sequences, approximately 42% of them singletons. Material for sequencing was blood. These receptors originate from a woman aged 18-29 years in good health.

This clonotype was detected only a few times. V gene TRBV7-2 combines with J gene TRBJ2-1; 11 nucleotides line up with TRBD2. V was pared by 4 bases and J by 4 bases, with 9 bases of the junction left unmatched. Germline V lookup: CDR1 SGHTA, CDR2 FQGNSA. This CDR3 has 17 residues. CDR3 protein: CASSSSGLAGGYNEQFF. CDR3 in DNA: TGTGCCAGCAGCTCCTCTGGGCTAGCGGGGGGTTACAATGAGCAGTTCTTC.

The rearrangement joins TRBV12-3 or TRBV12-4 to TRBJ2-5; no definite D call. CDR3 length: 13 amino acids. The V end lost 5 bases, the J end lost 0 bases, and 7 bases lay between the germline ends. CDR3 region: CASSADNQETQYF. CDR3 in DNA: TGTGCCAGCAGTGCAGACAACCAAGAGACCCAGTACTTC.

The genes are TRBV7-9 and TRBJ1-6, with D unclear. V was trimmed by 5 bases and J by 2 bases, leaving 16 bases between them. CDR1 and CDR2 (germline): SEHNR, FQNEAQ (reference sequence). This CDR3 has 17 amino acids. The DNA of the CDR3 is TGTGCCAGCAGCCCTTCCTACGTGGGAGCCTATAATTCACCCCTCCACTTT. It yields the protein CASSPSYVGAYNSPLHF.

A single count supports this clonotype. The V gene is TRBV27, the J gene TRBJ1-1; possible D gene TRBD1, 5 bases. From germline, CDR1 is MNHEY and CDR2 SMNVEV (reference sequence). Trimming stripped 3 bases from V and 2 bases from J, with 16 bases between. There are 16 residues in the CDR3. The CDR3 DNA reads TGTGCCAGCAGTTTTGGGGGAAAGGGCCAAAACACTGAAGCTTTCTTT. This encodes CASSFGGKGQNTEAFF.

The chain employs TRBV4-1 and TRBJ1-5, with D maybe TRBD1 (5 bases). Looked up from germline, CDR1 is MGHRA and CDR2 is YSYEKL. Trimming shortened V by 3 bases and J by 0 bases, and 12 bases separated the two germline ends. CDR3 length: 16 amino acids. In DNA, the CDR3 is TGCGCCAGCAGCCAGGTCGCAGGGTTTAGCAATCAGCCCCAGCATTTT. It codes for CASSQVAGFSNQPQHF.

This clonotype was picked up a small number of times. J is TRBJ1-1 and V is TRBV4-1; D is undetermined. Germline CDR1 reads MGHRA; CDR2 reads YSYEKL. The V end was cut by 1 base, the J end by 1 base, with 4 bases between. The CDR3 is 13 amino acids. The CDR3: CASSQVQNTEAFF. CDR3 in DNA: TGCGCCAGCAGCCAAGTACAGAACACTGAAGCTTTCTTT.

The chain joins TRBV7-2 to TRBJ1-2; no firm D call. CDR3 size: 13 residues. The germline gives CDR1 SGHTA, CDR2 FQGNSA. V was clipped by 5 bases and J by 8 bases, with 15 bases between them. The CDR3 bases are TGTGCCAGCAGCCTGATGGGGTCTGGGGGCTACACCTTC. It is translated as CASSLMGSGGYTF.

This chain uses TRBV7-2 with TRBJ2-3; D is possibly TRBD2 (7 bases). With 1 base removed from V and 4 bases from J, the gap between germline ends came to 15 bases. Germline CDR1 and CDR2: SGHTA and FQGNSA. CDR3 length: 16 amino acids. This chain's CDR3 is CASSLVAGALSDTQYF. The CDR3 nucleotides read TGTGCCAGCAGCTTAGTGGCGGGGGCGCTTTCAGATACGCAGTATTTT.

This clonotype was counted a few times. DNA for the CDR3: TGCAGTGCTAGAGTCCCATCTGGAAACACCATATATTTT. Its translation is CSARVPSGNTIYF. The rearrangement links TRBV20-1 to TRBJ1-3, with D unclear. V was cut by 1 base and J by 1 base, with 5 bases left in between. The V gene's germline CDR1 is DFQATT and CDR2 SNEGSKA (reference sequence). This CDR3 has 13 residues.

This sequence joins TRBV20-1 and TRBJ2-5, with a weak D call TRBD2 (5 bases). Trimming cost V 3 bases and J 5 bases, with 16 bases left between them. Per the germline V gene, CDR1 is DFQATT and CDR2 is SNEGSKA (reference sequence). The CDR3 extends over 14 amino acids. The CDR3 bases are TGCAGTGCTAGGGGAGTTAATAAGGAGGAGACCCAGTACTTC. Protein sequence: CSARGVNKEETQYF.

This clonotype was observed a few times. The chain employs TRBV27 and TRBJ2-1, with 8 bases aligning to TRBD2. The ends lost 7 bases at V and 2 bases at J; junction bases unmatched: 4. The length of the CDR3 is 14 residues. CDR1 MNHEY and CDR2 SMNVEV come from the germline V gene (reference sequence). CDR3 loop: CASTTGGAYNEQFF. The CDR3 DNA follows: TGTGCCAGCACCACGGGGGGGGCCTACAATGAGCAGTTCTTC.

This clonotype was observed a handful of times. This chain joins TRBV12-3 or TRBV12-4 and TRBJ2-5, with D possibly matching TRBD2 (6 bases). V was pared by 7 bases and J by 5 bases, with 11 bases between. The CDR3 is 12 residues long. CDR3 in DNA: TGTGCCAGCACTCTAGGAGGGGAGACCCAGTACTTC. This translates into CASTLGGETQYF.

This clonotype appeared a few times. This chain joins TRBV20-1 and TRBJ2-3; 8 bases line up with TRBD2. The CDR3 covers 14 residues. Germline V gene sequence: CDR1 DFQATT, CDR2 SNEGSKA (reference sequence). Trimming cost V 1 base and J 0 bases; bases outside gene matches: 0. Here the CDR3 DNA reads TGCAGTGCTAGAGCTAGCGGGAGCACAGATACGCAGTATTTT. It specifies CSARASGSTDTQYF.

This clonotype was seen a handful of times. At one end the junction does not follow the germline gene, possibly because of a read error. The rearrangement joins TRBV7-2 to TRBJ2-3, with unresolved D. The germline gives CDR1 SGHTA, CDR2 FQGNSA. CDR3 length equals 14 residues. CDR3 in DNA: TGTGCCAGCAGCGTAGCTCCACCCAGGGATACGCAGTATTTT. Its translation: CASSVAPPRDTQYF. The full variable domain, its missing parts supplied by reference TRBV7-2 and TRBJ2-3, is GAGVSQSPSNKVTEKGKDVELRCDPISGHTALYWYRQSLGQGLEFLIYFQGNSAPDKSGLPSDRFSAERTGGSVSTLTIQRTQQEDSAVYLCASSVAPPRDTQYFGPGTRLTVL.

The rearrangement links TRBV9 to TRBJ2-2; 7 bases line up with TRBD1. CDR1 is SGDLS and CDR2 is YYNGEE in the germline V gene. The CDR3 extends over 14 amino acids. J was trimmed by 4 bases and V by 5 bases; bases with no gene match: 5. The CDR3, as DNA: TGTGCCAGCAGACTGACAGGGTCCACCGGGGAGCTGTTTTTT. Protein: CASRLTGSTGELFF.

The V call is TRBV6-1, the J call TRBJ2-7; TRBD1 matches at 8 bases. J was trimmed by 10 bases and V by 2 bases; bases with no gene match: 7. CDR1 and CDR2 (germline): MNHNS, SASEGT. CDR3 length: 13 amino acids. The CDR3 DNA follows: TGTGCCAGCAGTGAATACAGGGGGGCAACCCAGTACTTC. Translation: CASSEYRGATQYF.

V and J are TRBV6-5 and TRBJ2-1; TRBD2 matches 7 bases. The CDR3 extends over 14 amino acids. Germline values: CDR1 MNHEY, CDR2 SVGAGI. V trimming: 7 bases; J trimming: 4 bases; junction bases outside the gene matches: 7. The CDR3 sequence is CASKTSESYNEQFF. The CDR3 DNA sequence: TGTGCCAGCAAAACTAGCGAATCTTACAATGAGCAGTTCTTC.

The gene calls are TRBV7-9 and TRBJ2-7, with a tentative D call TRBD2 (5 bases). The CDR3 totals 13 residues. Germline V gene data show CDR1 as SEHNR and CDR2 as FQNEAQ (reference sequence). V was shortened by 5 bases and J by 3 bases, with 11 bases between the two germline ends. CDR3 DNA sequence: TGTGCCAGCAGCGCCACTAGAGACTACGAGCAGTACTTC. Residues: CASSATRDYEQYF.

This clonotype was counted only a few times. V usage is TRBV4-3 and J usage is TRBJ1-1; D is undetermined. Per the germline V gene, CDR1 is LGHNA and CDR2 is YSLEER. The CDR3 consists of 14 residues. V lost 3 bases and J 5 bases, leaving 13 bases between the germline ends. For the CDR3, the DNA is TGCGCCAGCAGCCACAGTTACCTGGGGACTGAAGCTTTCTTT. Amino acids: CASSHSYLGTEAFF.

V and J are TRBV9 and TRBJ2-1; 7 bases line up with TRBD2. The CDR3 loop spans 15 amino acids. Germline CDR1 and CDR2: SGDLS and YYNGEE. After removal of 5 bases from V and 0 bases from J, the junction contained 5 bases not matched to a gene. CDR3 region: CASRSGDLSYNEQFF. The CDR3, as DNA: TGTGCCAGCAGGAGCGGGGACCTCTCCTACAATGAGCAGTTCTTC. The full variable domain, with the rest looked up from reference TRBV9 and TRBJ2-1, is DSGVTQTPKHLITATGQRVTLRCSPRSGDLSVYWYQQSLDQGLQFLIQYYNGEERAKGNILERFSAQQFPDLHSELNLSSLELGDSALYFCASRSGDLSYNEQFFGPGTRLTVL.

This clonotype has just a few counts. The chain couples TRBV3-1 to TRBJ1-4; D is perhaps TRBD1 (6 bases). The V and J ends lost 4 bases and 7 bases respectively, with 13 bases between them. This CDR3 has 14 residues. Germline V gene sequence: CDR1 LGHDT, CDR2 YNNKEL (reference sequence). CDR3 in DNA: TGTGCCAGCAGCCCTTTTGGGACAACTGAAAAACTGTTTTTT. This sequence encodes CASSPFGTTEKLFF.

V gene TRBV6-2 or TRBV6-3 combines with J gene TRBJ2-3; the D is unclear. CDR1 MNHEY and CDR2 SVGEGT come from the germline V gene. This CDR3 comprises 17 residues. V shed 0 bases and J shed 2 bases, with 15 bases lying between them. This CDR3 reads CASSYSQWRPDTDTQYF. The CDR3 nucleotides read TGTGCCAGCAGTTACTCCCAATGGCGCCCAGACACAGATACGCAGTATTTT.

The chain is built from TRBV5-1 and TRBJ1-2; D is ambiguous. The CDR3 runs 14 residues. The V and J ends lost 0 bases and 4 bases respectively, with 10 bases between them. Germline loops: CDR1 SGHRS, CDR2 YFSETQ. The CDR3 spells CASSLEEGIYGYTF. DNA for the CDR3: TGCGCCAGCAGCTTGGAGGAGGGTATCTATGGCTACACCTTC.

This clonotype showed up just a few times. V is TRBV7-4 and J is TRBJ1-4; D unresolved. Germline CDR1 SGHVT, CDR2 SQSDAQ. This CDR3 has 17 amino acids. V was shortened by 5 bases and J by 0 bases, with 16 bases between the two germline ends. In DNA, the CDR3 is TGTGCCAGCAGCCGACCCCCCGCCCGTGCAACTAATGAAAAACTGTTTTTT. It yields the protein CASSRPPARATNEKLFF.

This clonotype occurred a few times. The chain carries TRBV27 and TRBJ2-3; the D is unclear. Germline CDR1 MNHEY, CDR2 SMNVEV (reference sequence). Trimming removed 3 bases from V and 6 bases from J, with 13 bases in between. The CDR3 extends over 14 amino acids. The CDR3 region is CASSFSPTEDTQYF. The CDR3 bases are TGTGCCAGCAGTTTCAGCCCTACCGAGGATACGCAGTATTTT.

This clonotype turned up a few times. One junction end disagrees with the germline gene, perhaps due to a read error. J is TRBJ1-4 and V is TRBV7-8, with 7 bases that match TRBD1. Germline V lookup: CDR1 SGHVS, CDR2 FQNEAQ. CDR3 length: 16 amino acids. The CDR3 region has the DNA TGTGCCAGCAGCAAGTTGGAGAGGGGGCTTAATGGAAAACTGTTTTTT. Protein: CASSKLERGLNGKLFF.

About this clonotype: The junction shows a germline mismatch at one end, possibly a read error. This sequence joins TRBV6-5 and TRBJ1-6; no firm D call. The CDR3 runs 13 residues. Germline V lookup: CDR1 MNHEY, CDR2 SVGAGI. CDR3 amino acids: CASSSGAGSPLNF. DNA of the CDR3: TGTGCCAGCAGTTCGGGCGCAGGATCACCCCTCAACTTT.

This chain uses TRBV7-9 with TRBJ2-1; D tentatively fits TRBD1 or TRBD2 (5 bases each). Germline lookup yields CDR1 SEHNR and CDR2 FQNEAQ (reference sequence). The CDR3 contains 13 residues. Trimming left V 3 bases short and J 8 bases short, with 11 bases between. The CDR3 loop reads CASSFPRGDEQFF. In DNA form, the CDR3 reads TGTGCCAGCAGCTTCCCGAGAGGGGATGAGCAGTTCTTC.

This rearrangement joins TRBV7-3 to TRBJ1-3; 8 positions agree with TRBD1. The V gene's germline CDR1 is SGHTA and CDR2 FQGTGA. This CDR3 contains 15 residues. Unmatched junction bases numbered 5, after V lost 5 bases and J lost 2 bases. The CDR3 nucleotides read TGTGCCAGCAGCACAACAGGGGGACCTGGAAACACCATATATTTT. Its protein is CASSTTGGPGNTIYF.

The rearrangement uses TRBV28 and TRBJ2-1, with a possible D match to TRBD1 (6 bases). Germline CDR1 is MDHEN and CDR2 is SYDVKM. CDR3 length: 12 residues. The V and J ends lost 5 bases and 12 bases respectively, with 14 bases between them. The CDR3 bases are TGTGCCAGCAGTATGAGGACAGATGGGCAGTTCTTC. This encodes CASSMRTDGQFF.

For the CDR3, the DNA is TGCGCCAGCAGCTTGAGGGTTGGACAGGGATCGTCCGAGCAGTACTTC. It encodes CASSLRVGQGSSEQYF. This sequence joins TRBV5-1 and TRBJ2-5; 8 nucleotides agree with TRBD1. The J call may be mistaken, given a closer DNA end match to TRBJ2-7. The CDR3 totals 16 residues. Looked up from germline, CDR1 is SGHRS and CDR2 is YFSETQ.